Here is one T cell receptor beta chain with its context. The target antigen is unknown. One end of the junction is discordant with germline, which a read error may explain. The sample comes from a study of brain T cells in children with intractable seizures. Study-level results: Absence of clones before surgery may stem from lower sequencing depth.

The data were produced by immunoSEQ multiplex PCR, yet TCRdb's version contains in-frame clones alone and is incomplete. The sample yields 62,000 or so clones, approximately 95% seen once. CDR1 is SGHTA and CDR2 is FQGNSA in the germline V gene. CDR3 size: 13 residues. The gene calls are TRBV7-2 and TRBJ2-5, with 7 bases aligning to TRBD2. The receptor was isolated from a boy under two years old with focal cortical dysplasia and intractable seizures. The source was peripheral blood, collected at surgery. CDR3 nucleotide sequence: TGTGCCAGCAGCCTAGCGGAGCAAGAGACCCAGTACTTC. Encoded protein: CASSLAEQETQYF.